A selection of T cell receptor beta chains follows, all from one sample in a study of shared T cell receptors in the human thymus. Clones were read by immunoSEQ multiplex PCR, and TCRdb kept only the in-frame ones, dropping some. The table lists approximately 490,000 clones, around 78% of them singletons. The same sample was also used in a study of human thymus T cells.

Sequenced sample: thymocytes. These receptor sequences come from a boy under two years old with a congenital heart defect. The CDR3 runs from the conserved cysteine through the conserved F or W. The order of the fields is CDR3 protein, CDR3 DNA, V gene, D gene, J gene, clone size. D genes are given only for firm matches. Size is omitted from some rows. Given values are once, few, many or a class for expanded clones.

CDR3aa: CAWSVDSGSGTKNIQYF
CDR3nt: TGTGCCTGGAGTGTGGATAGCGGGAGTGGAACCAAAAACATTCAGTACTTC
v_gene: TRBV30
d_gene: TRBD2
j_gene: TRBJ2-4
abundance: NA

CDR3aa: CASSPPEAAKNIQYF
CDR3nt: TGTGCCAGCTCACCCCCAGAGGCAGCCAAAAACATTCAGTACTTC
v_gene: TRBV18
d_gene: NA
j_gene: TRBJ2-4
abundance: NA

CDR3aa: CASSVRLAVKSSYNEQFF
CDR3nt: TGTGCCAGCAGTGTGAGACTAGCGGTCAAGAGCTCCTACAATGAGCAGTTCTTC
v_gene: TRBV6-1
d_gene: TRBD2
j_gene: TRBJ2-1
abundance: NA

CDR3aa: CASGSPTGTKNIQYF
CDR3nt: TGCGCCAGCGGGTCCCCGACAGGGACCAAAAACATTCAGTACTTC
v_gene: TRBV10-1
d_gene: TRBD1
j_gene: TRBJ2-4
abundance: NA

CDR3aa: CASSLLDSYEQYF
CDR3nt: TGTGCCAGCAGTTTGCTAGACTCCTACGAGCAGTACTTC
v_gene: TRBV28
d_gene: NA
j_gene: TRBJ2-7
abundance: NA

CDR3aa: CASSVAWANTEAFF
CDR3nt: TGTGCCAGCAGTGTCGCGTGGGCGAACACTGAAGCTTTCTTT
v_gene: TRBV2
d_gene: NA
j_gene: TRBJ1-1
abundance: once

CDR3aa: CASSCPTGKGDEKLFF
CDR3nt: TGTGCCAGCAGCTGCCCTACAGGGAAGGGGGATGAAAAACTGTTTTTT
v_gene: TRBV11-3
d_gene: NA
j_gene: TRBJ1-4
abundance: NA

CDR3aa: CASSLDRGGGGYTF
CDR3nt: TGTGCCAGCAGCTTAGACAGGGGCGGAGGTGGCTACACCTTC
v_gene: TRBV7-2
d_gene: TRBD1
j_gene: TRBJ1-2
abundance: NA

CDR3aa: CASSRTGSTQSGYTF
CDR3nt: TGTGCCAGCAGTCGGACAGGGTCGACACAGAGTGGCTACACCTTC
v_gene: TRBV2
d_gene: TRBD1
j_gene: TRBJ1-2
abundance: NA

CDR3aa: CASSPLLDRERFF
CDR3nt: TGTGCCAGCAGTCCCCTCTTGGACAGGGAGAGGTTCTTC
v_gene: TRBV27
d_gene: TRBD1
j_gene: TRBJ2-1
abundance: NA

CDR3aa: CASRPIGVRGRGYEQYF
CDR3nt: TGTGCCAGCAGACCGATTGGCGTAAGAGGGAGAGGCTACGAGCAGTACTTC
v_gene: TRBV27
d_gene: NA
j_gene: TRBJ2-7
abundance: few

CDR3aa: CASSLEVQGQYEQYF
CDR3nt: TGTGCCAGCAGCTTGGAGGTACAGGGCCAGTACGAGCAGTACTTC
v_gene: TRBV5-6
d_gene: NA
j_gene: TRBJ2-7
abundance: NA

CDR3aa: CASSLGGRDSGHEQYF
CDR3nt: TGTGCCAGCAGCTTAGGTGGTAGGGACTCTGGCCACGAGCAGTACTTC
v_gene: TRBV7-2
d_gene: NA
j_gene: TRBJ2-7
abundance: NA

CDR3aa: CASSQGGAINTEAFF
CDR3nt: TGTGCCAGCAGCCAAGGAGGCGCAATTAACACTGAAGCTTTCTTT
v_gene: TRBV14
d_gene: NA
j_gene: TRBJ1-1
abundance: NA

CDR3aa: CASSPHLADGNIQYF
CDR3nt: TGCGCCAGCAGCCCCCACCTAGCAGACGGAAACATTCAGTACTTC
v_gene: TRBV4-3
d_gene: NA
j_gene: TRBJ2-4
abundance: NA

CDR3aa: CASSQRLRIKTYEQYF
CDR3nt: TGTGCCAGCAGTCAAAGATTGAGGATTAAGACCTACGAGCAGTACTTC
v_gene: TRBV7-2
d_gene: NA
j_gene: TRBJ2-7
abundance: NA

CDR3aa: CASRQTAQGLVSVAPPYEQYF
CDR3nt: TGTGCCAGCAGACAAACCGCCCAGGGACTAGTCTCCGTCGCCCCTCCCTACGAGCAGTACTTC
v_gene: TRBV28
d_gene: TRBD2
j_gene: TRBJ2-7
abundance: NA

CDR3aa: CASSGSGQGLNEQFF
CDR3nt: TGTGCCAGCAGCGGCTCGGGACAGGGGCTCAATGAGCAGTTCTTC
v_gene: TRBV5-6
d_gene: TRBD1
j_gene: TRBJ2-1
abundance: NA

CDR3aa: CASSRQPAGQGKDGYTF
CDR3nt: TGTGCCAGCAGCCGACAACCAGCGGGACAGGGAAAGGATGGCTACACCTTC
v_gene: TRBV14
d_gene: TRBD1
j_gene: TRBJ1-2
abundance: NA

CDR3aa: CASSPRPGQEGKLFF
CDR3nt: TGTGCCAGCAGTCCAAGGCCCGGACAGGAAGGGAAACTGTTTTTT
v_gene: TRBV27
d_gene: TRBD1
j_gene: TRBJ1-4
abundance: NA

CDR3aa: CASSQGTGVREKLFF
CDR3nt: TGCGCCAGCAGCCAGGGTACAGGCGTTCGTGAAAAACTGTTTTTT
v_gene: TRBV4-1
d_gene: NA
j_gene: TRBJ1-4
abundance: NA

CDR3aa: CASTEGQGACEQYF
CDR3nt: TGTGCCAGCACCGAGGGACAGGGGGCCTGCGAGCAGTACTTC
v_gene: TRBV18
d_gene: TRBD1
j_gene: TRBJ2-7
abundance: NA

CDR3aa: CASSFQGSYEQYF
CDR3nt: TGTGCCAGCAGTTTCCAGGGGTCCTACGAGCAGTACTTC
v_gene: TRBV28
d_gene: NA
j_gene: TRBJ2-7
abundance: NA

CDR3aa: CASSFLNPGERERETQYF
CDR3nt: TGCGCCAGCAGCTTTCTCAACCCGGGAGAGCGGGAGCGGGAGACCCAGTACTTC
v_gene: TRBV5-1
d_gene: TRBD2
j_gene: TRBJ2-5
abundance: few

CDR3aa: CASSQGPRQGAARSGYEQYF
CDR3nt: TGTGCCAGCAGCCAGGGACCCCGACAGGGGGCCGCACGATCTGGCTACGAGCAGTACTTC
v_gene: TRBV4-2
d_gene: TRBD1
j_gene: TRBJ2-7
abundance: NA

CDR3aa: CAWTGGLSYNEQFF
CDR3nt: TGTGCCTGGACAGGGGGCCTCTCCTACAATGAGCAGTTCTTC
v_gene: TRBV30
d_gene: TRBD1
j_gene: TRBJ2-1
abundance: NA

CDR3aa: CASSYSRRGKQETQYF
CDR3nt: TGTGCCAGCAGTTACTCGCGCAGGGGCAAACAAGAGACCCAGTACTTC
v_gene: TRBV6-6
d_gene: NA
j_gene: TRBJ2-5
abundance: few

CDR3aa: CASRRTGGTGELFF
CDR3nt: TGTGCCAGCAGACGAACAGGGGGCACCGGGGAGCTGTTTTTT
v_gene: TRBV7-4
d_gene: TRBD1
j_gene: TRBJ2-2
abundance: NA

CDR3aa: CASSLAETVSRRGETQYF
CDR3nt: TGTGCCAGCAGCTTAGCCGAAACTGTCTCCAGGCGGGGTGAGACCCAGTACTTC
v_gene: TRBV11-3
d_gene: NA
j_gene: TRBJ2-5
abundance: NA

CDR3aa: CASRDPRASRDYGYTF
CDR3nt: TGTGCCAGCAGGGATCCGAGGGCGTCCCGGGACTATGGCTACACCTTC
v_gene: TRBV2
d_gene: NA
j_gene: TRBJ1-2
abundance: NA

CDR3aa: CASSHRDWTVNTEAFF
CDR3nt: TGCGCCAGCAGCCACCGGGATTGGACGGTGAACACTGAAGCTTTCTTT
v_gene: TRBV4-3
d_gene: NA
j_gene: TRBJ1-1
abundance: NA

CDR3aa: CASSFSDTQYF
CDR3nt: TGTGCCAGTTCCTTCTCAGATACGCAGTATTTT
v_gene: TRBV19
d_gene: NA
j_gene: TRBJ2-3
abundance: few

CDR3aa: CASSLGFKSTSGADTQYF
CDR3nt: TGTGCCAGCAGCTTGGGGTTTAAATCGACCTCGGGGGCAGATACGCAGTATTTT
v_gene: TRBV5-4
d_gene: NA
j_gene: TRBJ2-3
abundance: NA

CDR3aa: CASSWRQGRMNTEAFF
CDR3nt: TGTGCCAGCAGCTGGAGACAGGGGCGGATGAACACTGAAGCTTTCTTT
v_gene: TRBV7-2
d_gene: TRBD1
j_gene: TRBJ1-1
abundance: NA

CDR3aa: CASTTKPSGTSGSRISLEQFF
CDR3nt: TGTGCCAGCACCACAAAGCCCTCCGGGACTAGCGGGTCCCGAATAAGTCTTGAGCAGTTCTTC
v_gene: TRBV7-6
d_gene: TRBD2
j_gene: TRBJ2-1
abundance: once

CDR3aa: CASSPPATSYEQYF
CDR3nt: TGTGCCAGCAGCCCCCCCGCTACCTCCTACGAGCAGTACTTC
v_gene: TRBV5-6
d_gene: NA
j_gene: TRBJ2-7
abundance: NA